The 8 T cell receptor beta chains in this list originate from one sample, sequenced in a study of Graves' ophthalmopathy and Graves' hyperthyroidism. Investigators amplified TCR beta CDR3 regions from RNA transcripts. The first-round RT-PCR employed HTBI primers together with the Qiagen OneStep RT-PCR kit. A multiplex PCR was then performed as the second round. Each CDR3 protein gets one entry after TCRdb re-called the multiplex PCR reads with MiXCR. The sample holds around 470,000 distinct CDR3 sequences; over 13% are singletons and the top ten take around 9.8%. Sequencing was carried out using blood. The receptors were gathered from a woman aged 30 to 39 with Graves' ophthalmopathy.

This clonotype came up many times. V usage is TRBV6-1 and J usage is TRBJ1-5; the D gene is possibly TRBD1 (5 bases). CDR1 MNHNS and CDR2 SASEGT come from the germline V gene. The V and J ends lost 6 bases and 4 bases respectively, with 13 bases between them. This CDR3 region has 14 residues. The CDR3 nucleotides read TGTGCCAGCAGGGCAGGGCTCCTGAATCAGCCCCAGCATTTT. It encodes CASRAGLLNQPQHF.

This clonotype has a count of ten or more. CDR3: CASSLVGGAYEQYF. For the CDR3, the DNA is TGTGCCAGCAGTTTAGTGGGGGGGGCCTACGAGCAGTACTTC. The chain combines TRBV12-3 or TRBV12-4 with TRBJ2-7, with TRBD2 matching over 7 bases. The J segment lost 2 bases and the V segment lost 1 base, leaving 2 bases of the junction unmatched. The CDR3 contains 14 residues.

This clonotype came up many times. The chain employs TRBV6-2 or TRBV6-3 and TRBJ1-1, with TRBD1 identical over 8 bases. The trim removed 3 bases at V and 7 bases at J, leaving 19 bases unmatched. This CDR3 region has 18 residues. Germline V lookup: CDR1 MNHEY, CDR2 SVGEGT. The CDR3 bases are TGTGCCAGCAGTTATCATGTCCCGGGACAGGCGGTGGGAGGTGAAGCTTTCTTT. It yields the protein CASSYHVPGQAVGGEAFF.

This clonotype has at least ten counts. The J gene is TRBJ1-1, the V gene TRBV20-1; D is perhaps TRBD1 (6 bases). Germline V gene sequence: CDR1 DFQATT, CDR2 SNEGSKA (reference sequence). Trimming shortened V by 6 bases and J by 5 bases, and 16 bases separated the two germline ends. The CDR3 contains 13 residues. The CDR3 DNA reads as TGCAGTGCGGCGGGGGGGCGCCAAACTGAAGCTTTCTTT. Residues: CSAAGGRQTEAFF.

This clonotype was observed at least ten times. The CDR3 sequence is CASTKLANSNQPQHF. CDR3 bases: TGTGCCAGCACCAAACTAGCTAATAGCAATCAGCCCCAGCATTTT. The gene calls are TRBV6-1 and TRBJ1-5, with unresolved D. The CDR3 is 15 amino acids. Between the trimmed V and J ends, which lost 7 bases and 0 bases, there was a span of 13 bases. The germline gives CDR1 MNHNS, CDR2 SASEGT.

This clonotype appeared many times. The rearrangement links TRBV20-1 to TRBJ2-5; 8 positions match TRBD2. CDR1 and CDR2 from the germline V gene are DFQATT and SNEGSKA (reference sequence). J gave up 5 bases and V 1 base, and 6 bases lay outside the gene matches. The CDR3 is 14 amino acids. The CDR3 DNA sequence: TGCAGTGCTAGAGGCGGTAGCGGGACGGAGACCCAGTACTTC. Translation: CSARGGSGTETQYF.

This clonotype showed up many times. The CDR3 region is CSARGASGGGETQYF. Here the CDR3 DNA reads TGCAGTGCTAGAGGAGCTAGCGGGGGGGGAGAGACCCAGTACTTC. This chain connects TRBV20-1 to TRBJ2-5, with TRBD2 matching over 12 bases. V lost 1 base to trimming and J lost 4 bases; unmatched junction nucleotides: 4. CDR3 length: 15 amino acids. CDR1 DFQATT and CDR2 SNEGSKA come from the germline V gene (reference sequence).

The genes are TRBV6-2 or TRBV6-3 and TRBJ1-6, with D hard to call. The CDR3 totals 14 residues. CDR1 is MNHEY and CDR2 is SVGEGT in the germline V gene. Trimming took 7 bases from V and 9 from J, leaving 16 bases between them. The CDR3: CASTSGVMGSPLHF. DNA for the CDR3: TGTGCCAGCACCTCAGGTGTTATGGGTTCACCCCTCCACTTT.